A single sample gave rise to the 29 T cell receptor beta chains below, sequenced in a study of T cell changes during pregnancy in multiple sclerosis. The data were produced by immunoSEQ multiplex PCR, yet TCRdb's version contains in-frame clones alone and is incomplete. The sample has roughly 30,000 clones, roughly 89% seen once. The sample consisted of CD8+ T cells from peripheral blood mononuclear cells, taken in the second trimester of pregnancy. Every receptor here comes from a female donor with multiple sclerosis, enrolled in a pregnancy study.

The chain joins TRBV28 to TRBJ2-2, with 8 positions matching TRBD1. CDR3 length: 15 amino acids. Germline CDR1 and CDR2: MDHEN and SYDVKM. V lost 4 bases and J lost 7; bases outside the gene matches: 8. The chain's CDR3 is CASSYLQGAGGELFF. The DNA for the CDR3 is TGTGCCAGCAGTTACCTCCAGGGGGCGGGCGGGGAGCTGTTTTTT.

The chain links TRBV30 to TRBJ2-6; tentatively, D is TRBD2 (5 bases). V shed 3 bases and J shed 0 bases, with 9 bases lying between them. This CDR3 is 15 amino acids long. Germline-derived CDR1 and CDR2 are GTSNPN and SVGIG (reference sequence). For the CDR3, the DNA is TGTGCCTGGAGCCCACGGGGCTCTGGGGCCAACGTCCTGACTTTC. Protein sequence: CAWSPRGSGANVLTF.

This clone was detected only once. This sequence joins TRBV27 and TRBJ2-2, with D tentatively TRBD2 (6 bases). Germline CDR1 is MNHEY and CDR2 is SMNVEV (reference sequence). The CDR3 totals 14 residues. V lost 8 bases, J lost 4 bases, and 14 bases lay in between. The CDR3 spells CASGLQEGTGELFF. CDR3 nucleotides: TGTGCCAGCGGACTTCAGGAGGGCACCGGGGAGCTGTTTTTT.

This clone was recorded only once. The gene calls are TRBV4-2 and TRBJ2-3; 11 bases match TRBD2. This CDR3 region has 17 residues. The germline V gene has CDR1 LGHNA and CDR2 YNFKEQ. Losses at the gene ends were 0 bases for V and 5 bases for J; bases not matched to a gene: 7. This CDR3 reads CASSQDLAGGQRDTQYF. Written as DNA, the CDR3 is TGTGCCAGCAGCCAAGATTTAGCGGGGGGGCAGAGAGATACGCAGTATTTT.

V gene TRBV7-6 combines with J gene TRBJ2-3; D may be TRBD1 (5 bases). The CDR3 is made up of 12 amino acids. Trimming pared 6 bases from V and 5 bases from J, leaving 9 bases between. Germline CDR1 is SGHVS and CDR2 is FNYEAQ. The CDR3 sequence is CASSWQGDTQYF. CDR3 nucleotide sequence: TGTGCCAGCAGTTGGCAGGGAGATACGCAGTATTTT. Complete variable domain (other parts from reference TRBV7-6 and TRBJ2-3): GAGVSQSPRYKVTKRGQDVALRCDPISGHVSLYWYRQALGQGPEFLTYFNYEAQQDKSGLPNDRFSAERPEGSISTLTIQRTEQRDSAMYRCASSWQGDTQYFGPGTRLTVL.

The chain carries TRBV27 and TRBJ1-4; D not certain. The V gene lost 6 bases and the J gene lost 7 bases, with 15 bases spanning the gap. Germline V gene sequence: CDR1 MNHEY, CDR2 SMNVEV (reference sequence). This CDR3 has 14 amino acids. The DNA for the CDR3 is TGTGCCAGCAGCCCTTATGCCCTAGGTGAAAAACTGTTTTTT. This translates into CASSPYALGEKLFF.

The rearrangement links TRBV7-9 to TRBJ1-3; D is ambiguous. V was clipped by 3 bases and J by 4 bases, with 10 bases between them. The CDR3 has 14 residues. Germline V lookup: CDR1 SEHNR, CDR2 FQNEAQ (reference sequence). In DNA, the CDR3 is TGTGCCAGCAGCTTGAACGCGGGGGGAAACACCATATATTTT. As protein: CASSLNAGGNTIYF.

The J gene is TRBJ1-1, the V gene TRBV6-1; no definite D call. CDR3 length: 14 residues. The V gene's germline CDR1 is MNHNS and CDR2 SASEGT. The V end was cut by 0 bases, the J end by 1 base, with 6 bases between. CDR3 in DNA: TGTGCCAGCAGTGAAGCGAGACAGAACACTGAAGCTTTCTTT. Its translation is CASSEARQNTEAFF.

This rearrangement joins TRBV6-1 to TRBJ2-7; a possible D gene is TRBD1 (6 bases). This CDR3 spans 14 amino acids. Trimming removed 4 bases from V and 4 bases from J, with 14 bases in between. Germline V gives CDR1 MNHNS, CDR2 SASEGT. The CDR3 loop reads CASSAPFTGYEQYF. The CDR3 bases are TGTGCCAGCAGTGCGCCCTTTACAGGGTACGAGCAGTACTTC.

Concerning this clone itself: At the DNA level, this CDR3 is encoded by other sequences in the same sample as well. The chain recombines TRBV5-1 with TRBJ2-7; D is undetermined. The CDR3 spans 13 residues. Germline loops: CDR1 SGHRS, CDR2 YFSETQ. The V end was cut by 0 bases, the J end by 2 bases, with 6 bases between. The CDR3 nucleotides read TGCGCCAGCAGCTTGGGACGGGCCTACGAGCAGTACTTC. It codes for CASSLGRAYEQYF.

By sample fraction, this clone is medium-sized (0.01 to 0.1%). The chain carries TRBV5-5 and TRBJ2-2; TRBD1 matches at 8 bases. The V and J ends lost 0 bases and 3 bases, in that order; junction bases with no gene match: 4. The CDR3 length is 16 residues. Germline assignment: CDR1 SGHKS and CDR2 YYEKEE (reference sequence). The CDR3 DNA sequence: TGTGCCAGCAGCTTGGGACAGGGGCTATACACCGGGGAGCTGTTTTTT. Amino acid sequence: CASSLGQGLYTGELFF.

This clone was detected only once. The V and J genes are TRBV27 and TRBJ2-7; 8 bases align to TRBD1. The germline gives CDR1 MNHEY, CDR2 SMNVEV (reference sequence). J lost 7 bases, V lost 5 bases, and 4 bases had no gene match. The CDR3 is 12 residues long. This CDR3 reads CASSRTGGEQYF. In DNA, the CDR3 is TGTGCCAGCAGTCGCACAGGGGGGGAGCAGTACTTC.

As for this clone: The identical CDR3 is also encoded by other nucleotide sequences in the sample. The J gene is TRBJ1-2, the V gene TRBV7-9; D uncertain. Trimming removed 4 bases at V and 2 bases at J, with 8 bases between. CDR1 and CDR2 from the germline V gene are SEHNR and FQNEAQ (reference sequence). There are 13 residues in the CDR3. CDR3 DNA: TGTGCCAGCAGCTCTACAGAGAACTATGGCTACACCTTC. This codes for CASSSTENYGYTF.

The V call is TRBV6-5, the J call TRBJ1-2; weak D call: TRBD1 (5 bases). CDR1 is MNHEY and CDR2 is SVGAGI in the germline V gene. The CDR3 is 11 amino acids. V was clipped by 6 bases and J by 7 bases, with 9 bases between them. The CDR3, as DNA: TGTGCCAGCAGCCCCGGGGGTGGCTACACCTTC. Translation gives CASSPGGGYTF.

This chain's CDR3 is CASRRGLAGASYEQYF. DNA for the CDR3: TGTGCCAGCAGGCGGGGACTAGCGGGAGCCTCCTACGAGCAGTACTTC. The V gene is TRBV27, the J gene TRBJ2-7; TRBD2 aligns across 14 bases. CDR3 length equals 16 residues. V dropped 6 bases and J dropped 0; count of bases not matched to a gene: 4. In germline, CDR1 is MNHEY, CDR2 SMNVEV (reference sequence).

The chain couples TRBV11-2 to TRBJ2-7; D possibly corresponds to TRBD2 (5 bases). This CDR3 is built from 13 residues. V shed 1 base and J shed 3 bases, with 7 bases lying between them. Germline V gives CDR1 SGHAT, CDR2 FQNNGV. CDR3 loop: CASSLGTGYEQYF. DNA of the CDR3: TGTGCCAGCAGCTTAGGGACTGGCTACGAGCAGTACTTC.

The chain joins TRBV27 to TRBJ2-7, with TRBD2 matching 8 bases. V lost 5 bases to trimming and J lost 4 bases; unmatched junction nucleotides: 10. Germline CDR1 is MNHEY and CDR2 is SMNVEV (reference sequence). The CDR3 has 15 amino acids. The CDR3 coding sequence is TGTGCCAGCAGTCCCTGGACTAGCAGAAAATACGAGCAGTACTTC. Translating gives CASSPWTSRKYEQYF.

The chain couples TRBV5-1 to TRBJ1-3, with D possibly being TRBD1 (5 bases). V lost 2 bases to trimming and J lost 0 bases, with 18 bases between them. The CDR3 runs 18 residues. Germline V gene lookup returns CDR1 SGHRS and CDR2 YFSETQ. The chain's CDR3 is CASSLEGRPSFSGNTIYF. In DNA form, the CDR3 reads TGCGCCAGCAGCTTAGAGGGGAGGCCTTCCTTCTCTGGAAACACCATATATTTT.

The rearrangement links TRBV11-2 to TRBJ2-5, with a weak D call TRBD1 (6 bases). CDR3 length: 14 amino acids. Trimming stripped 4 bases from V and 1 base from J, with 10 bases between. CDR1 SGHAT and CDR2 FQNNGV come from the germline V gene. CDR3 residues: CASSSQGGQETQYF. As DNA, the CDR3 is TGTGCCAGCAGCTCTCAAGGGGGCCAAGAGACCCAGTACTTC.

The CDR3 protein is CASNPGGSYGYTF. CDR3 nucleotide sequence: TGTGCCAGTAATCCGGGGGGCAGCTATGGCTACACCTTC. J is TRBJ1-2 and V is TRBV19, with a possible D match to TRBD1 (6 bases). V shed 7 bases and J shed 4 bases, with 13 bases lying between them. This CDR3 contains 13 residues. Germline values: CDR1 LNHDA, CDR2 SQIVND (reference sequence).

CDR3: CASSIRDGVRSNQPQHF. DNA for the CDR3: TGTGCCAGCAGCATCCGCGACGGGGTGAGGAGCAATCAGCCCCAGCATTTT. The chain recombines TRBV7-2 with TRBJ1-5; no definite D call. Trimming took 5 bases from V and 1 from J, leaving 18 bases between them. Germline V gene sequence: CDR1 SGHTA, CDR2 FQGNSA. This CDR3 is 17 amino acids long. Variable domain in full (rest from reference TRBV7-2 and TRBJ1-5): GAGVSQSPSNKVTEKGKDVELRCDPISGHTALYWYRQSLGQGLEFLIYFQGNSAPDKSGLPSDRFSAERTGGSVSTLTIQRTQQEDSAVYLCASSIRDGVRSNQPQHFGDGTRLSIL.

This clone has just a few counts. V gene TRBV7-9 combines with J gene TRBJ2-1, with no clear D. The CDR3 is 15 amino acids. V lost 5 bases and J 5 bases, leaving 16 bases between the germline ends. Germline V gene data show CDR1 as SEHNR and CDR2 as FQNEAQ (reference sequence). CDR3 sequence reads: CASSRVSSGNNEQFF. The CDR3 DNA reads TGTGCCAGCAGCCGCGTATCATCGGGTAACAATGAGCAGTTCTTC.

CDR3 in amino acids: CAITPGLAGGPDEDTQYF. DNA of the CDR3: TGTGCCATCACCCCAGGACTAGCGGGAGGGCCGGACGAGGATACGCAGTATTTT. V gene TRBV10-3 combines with J gene TRBJ2-3, with 15 nucleotides matching TRBD2. Trimming cost V 7 bases and J 6 bases; bases outside gene matches: 14. The V gene's germline CDR1 is ENHRY and CDR2 SYGVKD. The CDR3 sequence is 18 residues long.

The chain employs TRBV15 and TRBJ2-5; D not resolved. The CDR3 totals 14 residues. V shed 1 base and J shed 5 bases, with 11 bases lying between them. The V gene's germline CDR1 is LNHNV and CDR2 YYDKDF (reference sequence). CDR3 nucleotide sequence: TGTGCCACCAGCAGAGCTAGGTTATATGAGACCCAGTACTTC. Translating gives CATSRARLYETQYF.

This sequence joins TRBV7-6 and TRBJ2-1; perhaps TRBD2 as D (5 bases). Germline V gene data show CDR1 as SGHVS and CDR2 as FNYEAQ. The CDR3 has 20 amino acids. Trimming took 4 bases from V and 0 from J, leaving 25 bases between them. CDR3 loop: CASSSSVTSGGGGSYNEQFF. DNA of the CDR3: TGTGCCAGCAGCTCCTCGGTGACGTCAGGTGGCGGAGGCTCCTACAATGAGCAGTTCTTC.

V is TRBV7-6 and J is TRBJ2-2; TRBD2 agrees at 8 bases. The CDR3 loop spans 18 amino acids. Germline trimming cut 2 bases from V and 2 bases from J; bases unmatched to any gene: 10. Germline V gene sequence: CDR1 SGHVS, CDR2 FNYEAQ. In DNA, the CDR3 is TGTGCCAGCAGCTTACCCCTCACTAGCGGAAATAACACCGGGGAGCTGTTTTTT. Translating it yields CASSLPLTSGNNTGELFF.

The chain has TRBV6-1 and TRBJ2-7; tentatively, D is TRBD2 (6 bases). The CDR3 runs 16 residues. Germline CDR1 reads MNHNS; CDR2 reads SASEGT. V gave up 4 bases and J gave up 4 bases, with 20 bases separating them. The CDR3 sequence: CASSGSGGVRGYEQYF. CDR3 nucleotide sequence: TGTGCCAGCAGTGGAAGCGGAGGGGTTCGAGGTTACGAGCAGTACTTC.

The CDR3 protein is CASSRADPVTYEQYF. CDR3 in DNA: TGTGCCAGCAGCCGAGCGGACCCGGTTACCTACGAGCAGTACTTC. V usage is TRBV7-9 and J usage is TRBJ2-7, with a weak D call TRBD2 (5 bases). The CDR3 spans 15 residues. Germline V lookup: CDR1 SEHNR, CDR2 FQNEAQ (reference sequence). V was trimmed by 5 bases and J by 2 bases, leaving 16 bases between them. Complete variable domain (other parts from reference TRBV7-9 and TRBJ2-7): DTGVSQNPRHKITKRGQNVTFRCDPISEHNRLYWYRQTLGQGPEFLTYFQNEAQLEKSRLLSDRFSAERPKGSFSTLEIQRTEQGDSAMYLCASSRADPVTYEQYFGPGTRLTVT.

The chain uses TRBV2 and TRBJ1-4, with 11 bases fitting TRBD1. Unmatched junction bases numbered 11, after V lost 5 bases and J lost 6 bases. CDR3 length: 17 residues. CDR1 is SNHLY and CDR2 is FYNNEI in the germline V gene. For the CDR3, the DNA is TGTGCCAGCAGTCTGGGGACAGGGGGTTTTATCGATGAAAAACTGTTTTTT. It specifies CASSLGTGGFIDEKLFF.